This T cell receptor (beta chain) was identified during a study of T-cell memory formation after mild COVID-19. The count of this clonotype is one. Antigen unknown. V shed 3 bases and J shed 1 base, with 12 bases lying between them. Germline V gene data show CDR1 as DFQATT and CDR2 as SNEGSKA (reference sequence). The CDR3 has 14 amino acids. cDNA libraries for TCR alpha and TCR beta, carrying sample barcodes and UMIs, came from 5'RACE with constant-segment primers. TCRdb redid the calling of the 5' RACE reads with MiXCR, one entry per CDR3 protein. The data show roughly 620,000 distinct CDR3 sequences, approximately 19% seen once. Study-wide results and caveats: Cross-reactive memory seemingly joined, as some responding clones were found in pre-infection memory.

Sequencing was performed on PBMCs or a T cell subset sorted from them (not recorded which). This chain joins TRBV20-1 and TRBJ1-1; a weak D match, TRBD1 (5 bases). This clonotype originated in an adult woman who had mild COVID-19 (a few samples of this study predate the infection). Cell type and time point are not known. CDR3 nucleotides: TGCAGTGCTAGTAGTATCGACAGGAACACTGAAGCTTTCTTT. This codes for CSASSIDRNTEAFF.